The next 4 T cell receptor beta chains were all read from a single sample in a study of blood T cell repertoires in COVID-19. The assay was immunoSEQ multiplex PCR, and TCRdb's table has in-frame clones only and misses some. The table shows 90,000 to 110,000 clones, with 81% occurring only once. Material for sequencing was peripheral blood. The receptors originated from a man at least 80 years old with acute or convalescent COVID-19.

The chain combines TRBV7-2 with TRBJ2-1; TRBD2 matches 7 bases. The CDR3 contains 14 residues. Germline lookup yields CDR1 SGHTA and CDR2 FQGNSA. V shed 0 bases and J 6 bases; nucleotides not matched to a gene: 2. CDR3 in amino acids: CASSLAGGINEQFF. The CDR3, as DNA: TGTGCCAGCAGCTTAGCGGGAGGGATCAATGAGCAGTTCTTC.

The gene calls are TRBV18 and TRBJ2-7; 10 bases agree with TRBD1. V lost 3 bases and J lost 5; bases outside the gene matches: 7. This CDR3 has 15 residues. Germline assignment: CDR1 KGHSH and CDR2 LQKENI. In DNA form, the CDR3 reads TGTGCCAGCTCACCGGCAACCGGGACAGGGGACGAGCAGTACTTC. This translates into CASSPATGTGDEQYF.

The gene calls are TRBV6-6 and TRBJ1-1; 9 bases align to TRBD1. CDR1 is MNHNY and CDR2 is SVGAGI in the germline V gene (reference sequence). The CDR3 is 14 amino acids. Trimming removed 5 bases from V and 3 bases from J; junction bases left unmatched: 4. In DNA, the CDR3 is TGTGCCAGCAGTCAACAGGGGGCGGACACTGAAGCTTTCTTT. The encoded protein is CASSQQGADTEAFF.

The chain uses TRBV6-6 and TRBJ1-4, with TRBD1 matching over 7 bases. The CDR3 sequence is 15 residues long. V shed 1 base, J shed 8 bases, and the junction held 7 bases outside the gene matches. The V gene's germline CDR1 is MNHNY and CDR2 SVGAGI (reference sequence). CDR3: CASSYYYRGAEKLFF. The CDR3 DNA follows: TGTGCCAGCAGTTACTACTACAGGGGCGCCGAAAAACTGTTTTTT.